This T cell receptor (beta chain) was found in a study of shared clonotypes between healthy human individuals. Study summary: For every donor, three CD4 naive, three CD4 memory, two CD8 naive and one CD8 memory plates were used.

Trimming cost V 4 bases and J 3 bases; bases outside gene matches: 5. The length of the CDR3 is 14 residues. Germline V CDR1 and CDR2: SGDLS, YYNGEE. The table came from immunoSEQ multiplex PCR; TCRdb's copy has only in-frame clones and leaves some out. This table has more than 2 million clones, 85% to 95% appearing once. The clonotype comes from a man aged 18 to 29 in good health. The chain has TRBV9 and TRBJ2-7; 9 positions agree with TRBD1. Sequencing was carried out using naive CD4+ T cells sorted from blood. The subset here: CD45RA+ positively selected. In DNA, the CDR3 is TGTGCCAGCAGCTCGACAGGGGGAGGCTACGAGCAGTACTTC. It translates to CASSSTGGGYEQYF.